Below, 29 T cell receptor beta chains from the same sample are listed, as sequenced in a study of blood T cell repertoires in COVID-19. Profiling relied on immunoSEQ multiplex PCR, and the TCRdb table lists in-frame clones only, not all of them. The top ten hold roughly 5% of the sample, which has approximately 310,000 clones, about nine tenths seen once. Material for sequencing was PBMCs or T cells enriched from blood (not recorded which). The receptor set was obtained from a man in his fifties or sixties who had recovered from COVID-19.

V and J are TRBV9 and TRBJ2-7; 9 bases align to TRBD2. Germline V gene data show CDR1 as SGDLS and CDR2 as YYNGEE. V dropped 0 bases and J dropped 4; count of bases not matched to a gene: 8. The CDR3 covers 16 residues. The CDR3 nucleotides are TGTGCCAGCAGCGTAGGTAGGAGCGGGAGGCGGTACGAGCAGTACTTC. Protein: CASSVGRSGRRYEQYF. The entire variable domain, with the rest obtained from reference TRBV9 and TRBJ2-7, is as follows: DSGVTQTPKHLITATGQRVTLRCSPRSGDLSVYWYQQSLDQGLQFLIQYYNGEERAKGNILERFSAQQFPDLHSELNLSSLELGDSALYFCASSVGRSGRRYEQYFGPGTRLTVT.

The J gene is TRBJ1-2, the V gene TRBV12-5; no definite D call. V was trimmed by 3 bases and J by 7 bases, leaving 21 bases between them. CDR3 length: 16 amino acids. From germline, CDR1 is LGHNT and CDR2 FRNRAP. CDR3 protein: CASGFHPVHPLGGYTF. CDR3 nucleotide sequence: TGTGCTAGTGGTTTTCACCCAGTCCATCCTCTTGGTGGCTACACCTTC. Using reference TRBV12-5 and TRBJ1-2 for the parts outside the CDR3, the full variable domain is DARVTQTPRHKVTEMGQEVTMRCQPILGHNTVFWYRQTMMQGLELLAYFRNRAPLDDSGMPKDRFSAEMPDATLATLKIQPSEPRDSAVYFCASGFHPVHPLGGYTFGSGTRLTVV.

The V and J genes are TRBV2 and TRBJ2-5; D is perhaps TRBD1 (6 bases). This CDR3 has 15 amino acids. V dropped 5 bases and J dropped 0 bases, with 13 bases sitting between them. Germline CDR1 is SNHLY and CDR2 is FYNNEI. The CDR3 here is CASSYSTGNQETQYF. CDR3 bases: TGTGCCAGCAGTTATTCAACAGGGAACCAAGAGACCCAGTACTTC. Supplemented by reference TRBV2 and TRBJ2-5, the full variable domain reads EPEVTQTPSHQVTQMGQEVILRCVPISNHLYFYWYRQILGQKVEFLVSFYNNEISEKSEIFDDQFSVERPDGSNFTLKIRSTKLEDSAMYFCASSYSTGNQETQYFGPGTRLLVL.

This clone has a handful of counts. The V call is TRBV5-1, the J call TRBJ1-6; maybe TRBD1 (5 bases). CDR3 length: 13 residues. Germline V lookup: CDR1 SGHRS, CDR2 YFSETQ. V was cut by 6 bases and J by 6 bases, with 10 bases left in between. CDR3 sequence (DNA): TGCGCCAGCACCACCGACAGTAATTCACCCCTCCACTTT. It translates to CASTTDSNSPLHF.

This rearrangement joins TRBV7-2 to TRBJ2-2; TRBD2 matches at 7 bases. V lost 5 bases and J lost 7; bases outside the gene matches: 4. CDR3 size: 13 residues. Germline V lookup: CDR1 SGHTA, CDR2 FQGNSA. The CDR3 bases are TGTGCCAGCAGCCGCAGGGAGGGCGGGGAGCTGTTTTTT. Protein product: CASSRREGGELFF.

The rearrangement links TRBV25-1 to TRBJ2-7, with a weak D call TRBD2 (6 bases). This CDR3 is 14 amino acids long. CDR1 and CDR2 from the germline V gene are MGHDK and SYGVNS. V lost 8 bases to trimming and J lost 6 bases, with 20 bases between them. The chain's CDR3 is CASGGLGLLSEQYF. DNA for the CDR3: TGTGCCAGCGGAGGTTTAGGACTACTATCCGAGCAGTACTTC.

The gene calls are TRBV30 and TRBJ2-2, with D uncertain. V lost 8 bases and J 2 bases, leaving 18 bases between the germline ends. This CDR3 region has 15 residues. Germline V gene lookup returns CDR1 GTSNPN and CDR2 SVGIG (reference sequence). The CDR3 bases are TGTGCCCAGACCCTTGGGTTAGCCAACACCGGGGAGCTGTTTTTT. Its protein is CAQTLGLANTGELFF. Supplemented by reference TRBV30 and TRBJ2-2, the full variable domain reads SQTIHQWPATLVQPVGSPLSLECTVEGTSNPNLYWYRQAAGRGLQLLFYSVGIGQISSEVPQNLSASRPQDRQFILSSKKLLLSDSGFYLCAQTLGLANTGELFFGEGSRLTVL.

The chain has TRBV28 and TRBJ1-1; the D is unclear. This CDR3 has 16 residues. Per the germline V gene, CDR1 is MDHEN and CDR2 is SYDVKM. V was clipped by 3 bases and J by 3 bases, with 17 bases between them. CDR3 residues: CASSFSPAVKYTEAFF. The CDR3 DNA is TGTGCCAGCAGTTTCTCGCCCGCGGTCAAATACACTGAAGCTTTCTTT.

CDR3 DNA: TGTGCCAGTAGTATTTCCGGGGGCTCCTACAATGAGCAGTTCTTC. It is translated as CASSISGGSYNEQFF. The chain couples TRBV19 to TRBJ2-1, with D tentatively TRBD2 (6 bases). Per the germline V gene, CDR1 is LNHDA and CDR2 is SQIVND (reference sequence). This CDR3 is 15 amino acids long. The V end was cut by 3 bases, the J end by 0 bases, with 9 bases between.

The rearrangement uses TRBV27 and TRBJ2-7; 10 bases align to TRBD2. The V and J ends lost 5 bases and 3 bases, in that order; junction bases with no gene match: 7. The CDR3 contains 15 residues. Germline V CDR1 and CDR2: MNHEY, SMNVEV (reference sequence). CDR3 protein: CASSATTSGNYEQYF. CDR3 nucleotides: TGTGCCAGCAGTGCCACAACTAGCGGGAACTACGAGCAGTACTTC.

V and J are TRBV4-1 and TRBJ1-5; no clear D gene. V lost 1 base and J lost 1, with 11 bases in between. Germline-derived CDR1 and CDR2 are MGHRA and YSYEKL. The CDR3 has 16 residues. Here the CDR3 reads CASSQVTGISNQPQHF. CDR3 nucleotide sequence: TGCGCCAGCAGCCAAGTAACCGGGATCAGCAATCAGCCCCAGCATTTT.

This sequence joins TRBV4-1 and TRBJ1-5; 10 nucleotides align to TRBD1. Germline V gene lookup returns CDR1 MGHRA and CDR2 YSYEKL. V shed 3 bases and J 8 bases; nucleotides not matched to a gene: 10. There are 16 residues in the CDR3. CDR3 in amino acids: CASSQVTRDRGKPQHF. The CDR3 DNA sequence: TGCGCCAGCAGCCAGGTTACCCGGGACAGGGGCAAGCCCCAGCATTTT.

The chain employs TRBV7-3 and TRBJ2-5; weak D call: TRBD1 (6 bases). Germline loops: CDR1 SGHTA, CDR2 FQGTGA. Trimming shortened V by 5 bases and J by 5 bases, and 15 bases separated the two germline ends. There are 14 residues in the CDR3. CDR3 region: CASSLTGKYETQYF. The CDR3 nucleotides are TGTGCCAGCAGCCTTACAGGGAAGTACGAGACCCAGTACTTC.

The rearrangement links TRBV19 to TRBJ1-6; 10 bases map to TRBD1. V trimming: 7 bases; J trimming: 5 bases; junction bases outside the gene matches: 14. This CDR3 contains 18 residues. The V gene's germline CDR1 is LNHDA and CDR2 SQIVND (reference sequence). The CDR3 loop is CASNYRDRGRSDNSPLHF. CDR3 nucleotides: TGTGCCAGTAATTATAGGGACAGGGGAAGGAGTGATAATTCACCCCTCCACTTT.

The V gene is TRBV1, the J gene TRBJ2-3; the DNA was not compared with TRBD2, the D call given in the table. TRBV1 is a pseudogene segment. The CDR3 is made up of 14 amino acids. The DNA for the CDR3 is TGCACCAGCAGCCCGCGGGGGATCACAGATACGCAGTATTTT. Translating it yields CTSSPRGITDTQYF.

The sample holds a few counts of this clone. The J gene is TRBJ2-7, the V gene TRBV2, with D tentatively TRBD2 (5 bases). CDR1 and CDR2 from the germline V gene are SNHLY and FYNNEI. V shed 8 bases and J shed 0 bases, with 11 bases lying between them. The CDR3 runs to 13 residues. CDR3 region: CASLGLSSYEQYF. CDR3 nucleotides: TGTGCCAGCCTTGGACTCAGCTCCTACGAGCAGTACTTC.

The J gene is TRBJ1-5, the V gene TRBV29-1; 8 nucleotides align to TRBD1. Germline V CDR1 and CDR2: SQVTM, ANQGSEA. The CDR3 is 13 amino acids. V was clipped by 7 bases and J by 6 bases; unmatched bases: 8. This CDR3 is CSAGTGRFQPQHF. In DNA, the CDR3 is TGCAGCGCTGGGACAGGTAGGTTTCAGCCCCAGCATTTT.

This chain uses TRBV12-3 or TRBV12-4 with TRBJ1-2, with D unresolved. CDR3 length: 13 amino acids. The ends were cut back, 6 bases at V and 2 bases at J, with 10 bases in the middle. CDR3 nucleotide sequence: TGTGCCAGCAGCCCCCAGACAAACTATGGCTACACCTTC. Protein product: CASSPQTNYGYTF.

The rearrangement links TRBV19 to TRBJ1-4; 10 bases fit TRBD1. Germline CDR1 reads LNHDA; CDR2 reads SQIVND (reference sequence). V lost 3 bases and J lost 7; bases outside the gene matches: 5. CDR3 length: 15 amino acids. The CDR3 loop is CASSIGGQGGEKLFF. The CDR3 nucleotides are TGTGCCAGTAGTATTGGTGGACAGGGGGGTGAAAAACTGTTTTTT.

The chain joins TRBV29-1 to TRBJ1-1; a possible D gene is TRBD1 (5 bases). The CDR3 runs to 13 residues. CDR1 SQVTM and CDR2 ANQGSEA come from the germline V gene. Trimming stripped 5 bases from V and 0 bases from J, with 10 bases between. The CDR3, as DNA: TGCAGCGTTCGATCAGGGATGAACACTGAAGCTTTCTTT. The encoded protein is CSVRSGMNTEAFF.

The rearrangement joins TRBV2 to TRBJ2-2, with 8 nucleotides matching TRBD1. Losses at the gene ends were 5 bases for V and 6 bases for J; bases not matched to a gene: 5. Germline lookup yields CDR1 SNHLY and CDR2 FYNNEI. This CDR3 has 14 residues. For the CDR3, the DNA is TGTGCCAGCAGTTCCAGGGGGCGGGCCGGGGAGCTGTTTTTT. This gives the protein CASSSRGRAGELFF.

The chain links TRBV5-5 to TRBJ2-1; a possible D gene is TRBD1 (6 bases). Germline CDR1 SGHKS, CDR2 YYEKEE (reference sequence). The CDR3 runs 15 residues. The ends were cut back, 2 bases at V and 1 base at J, with 10 bases in the middle. The DNA for the CDR3 is TGTGCCAGCAGCTTCTTGCAGGGGTCCTACAATGAGCAGTTCTTC. Translated, it gives CASSFLQGSYNEQFF.

The chain recombines TRBV19 with TRBJ2-1, with 8 nucleotides matching TRBD2. V was clipped by 4 bases and J by 5 bases; unmatched bases: 10. The length of the CDR3 is 16 residues. Germline V gene data show CDR1 as LNHDA and CDR2 as SQIVND (reference sequence). The CDR3 loop reads CASSTPGGESHNEQFF. The CDR3 nucleotides read TGTGCCAGTAGTACTCCCGGGGGGGAGTCACACAATGAGCAGTTCTTC.

This clone was seen a single time. The V and J genes are TRBV10-3 and TRBJ2-1, with TRBD1 matching 7 bases. Trimming removed 6 bases from V and 0 bases from J; junction bases left unmatched: 5. This CDR3 is built from 15 residues. In germline, CDR1 is ENHRY, CDR2 SYGVKD. CDR3 sequence (DNA): TGTGCCATCAGCGGACAGGCTAGCTCCTACAATGAGCAGTTCTTC. This gives the protein CAISGQASSYNEQFF.

J is TRBJ1-1 and V is TRBV18; D unresolved. V was trimmed by 2 bases and J by 0 bases, leaving 10 bases between them. Germline V lookup: CDR1 KGHSH, CDR2 LQKENI. This CDR3 has 15 residues. CDR3 protein: CASSPLSDVNTEAFF. The CDR3 DNA sequence: TGTGCCAGCTCACCATTATCAGATGTGAACACTGAAGCTTTCTTT.

The rearrangement uses TRBV5-4 and TRBJ2-3; 9 bases agree with TRBD2. V lost 3 bases and J lost 5; bases outside the gene matches: 13. The CDR3 is 17 residues long. CDR1 SGHNT and CDR2 YYREEE come from the germline V gene (reference sequence). The CDR3 spells CASSSLTSGDSEDTQYF. Here the CDR3 DNA reads TGTGCCAGCAGCTCATTGACTAGCGGAGATTCAGAAGATACGCAGTATTTT.

The chain employs TRBV5-4 and TRBJ1-2; D remains unclear. Germline assignment: CDR1 SGHNT and CDR2 YYREEE (reference sequence). Trimming cost V 6 bases and J 2 bases, with 20 bases left between them. This CDR3 is built from 16 residues. The CDR3: CASTSPSRGSNYGYTF. The CDR3 DNA reads as TGTGCCAGCACCAGTCCATCTCGAGGGAGCAACTATGGCTACACCTTC.

The genes are TRBV7-3 and TRBJ2-1; possible D gene TRBD2, 6 bases. Germline assignment: CDR1 SGHTA and CDR2 FQGTGA. Trimming took 2 bases from V and 3 from J, leaving 11 bases between them. The CDR3 totals 15 residues. CDR3 DNA sequence: TGTGCCAGCAGCTTAGTCGGGAGTGACTACAATGAGCAGTTCTTC. It is translated as CASSLVGSDYNEQFF.

This chain uses TRBV7-3 with TRBJ2-1; D may be TRBD2 (6 bases). The CDR3 covers 15 residues. The V gene lost 5 bases and the J gene lost 3 bases, with 14 bases spanning the gap. CDR1 and CDR2 from the germline V gene are SGHTA and FQGTGA. CDR3 in DNA: TGTGCCAGCAGCCCTTCCCCGGGGGACTACAATGAGCAGTTCTTC. It specifies CASSPSPGDYNEQFF.